Listed here are 7 T cell receptor beta chains from one sample, sequenced in a study of response to subunit inactivated influenza vaccine. In TCRdb, the RT-PCR reads were re-called with MiXCR into one record per CDR3 protein. This table holds a few hundred thousand distinct CDR3 sequences, just over 20% found once. The sample was PBMCs from blood, taken approximately 20 months after vaccination. All receptors come from a man aged 50-75 years who received an inactivated influenza vaccine.

This clonotype was picked up many times. The V gene is TRBV7-9, the J gene TRBJ1-1; D is perhaps TRBD1 (5 bases). Germline CDR1 is SEHNR and CDR2 is FQNEAQ (reference sequence). This CDR3 has 15 residues. V gave up 3 bases and J gave up 3 bases, with 14 bases separating them. The CDR3 is CASSFYGRGDTEAFF. The CDR3 nucleotides are TGTGCCAGCAGCTTCTATGGCCGAGGGGACACTGAAGCTTTCTTT.

The rearrangement links TRBV5-1 to TRBJ1-2, with D possibly being TRBD1 (5 bases). Germline V lookup: CDR1 SGHRS, CDR2 YFSETQ. This CDR3 is built from 19 residues. Trimming pared 2 bases from V and 0 bases from J, leaving 23 bases between. The CDR3 DNA is TGCGCCAGCAGCTTTCTTACCCCGGGACCGACGCATACTAACTATGGCTACACCTTC. Protein: CASSFLTPGPTHTNYGYTF. The variable domain in full, with the rest retrieved from reference TRBV5-1 and TRBJ1-2, is KAGVTQTPRYLIKTRGQQVTLSCSPISGHRSVSWYQQTPGQGLQFLFEYFSETQRNKGNFPGRFSGRQFSNSRSEMNVSTLELGDSALYLCASSFLTPGPTHTNYGYTFGSGTRLTVV.

The genes are TRBV11-3 and TRBJ2-1, with TRBD2 as a possible D gene (5 bases). CDR1 is SGHNT and CDR2 is YENEEA in the germline V gene. CDR3 size: 15 residues. Trimming stripped 1 base from V and 1 base from J, with 8 bases between. The CDR3 reads CASSLAGISYNEQFF. In nucleotides, the CDR3 is TGTGCCAGCAGCTTAGCCGGGATATCCTACAATGAGCAGTTCTTC.

This clonotype was detected many times. The chain couples TRBV29-1 to TRBJ1-1; D remains unclear. The CDR3 contains 11 residues. The germline CDR1 and CDR2 sequences are SQVTM and ANQGSEA. With 4 bases removed from V and 1 base from J, the gap between germline ends came to 4 bases. CDR3 amino acids: CSVVGNTEAFF. Written as DNA, the CDR3 is TGCAGCGTTGTTGGGAACACTGAAGCTTTCTTT.

This clonotype was observed many times. V is TRBV5-6 and J is TRBJ1-5; the D is unclear. Germline CDR1 reads SGHDT; CDR2 reads YYEEEE. Trimming stripped 1 base from V and 6 bases from J, with 2 bases between. CDR3 length: 11 residues. The CDR3 DNA follows: TGTGCCAGCAGCTTGAGTCAGCCCCAGCATTTT. It codes for CASSLSQPQHF.

The chain combines TRBV4-2 with TRBJ2-7, with D maybe TRBD2 (5 bases). The germline V gene encodes CDR1 LGHNA and CDR2 YNFKEQ. V lost 1 base and J lost 2, with 9 bases in between. The CDR3 runs 14 residues. CDR3: CASSQVETTYEQYF. CDR3 in DNA: TGTGCCAGCAGCCAAGTCGAGACTACCTACGAGCAGTACTTC.

This clonotype was picked up a small number of times. The chain combines TRBV20-1 with TRBJ2-1, with a possible D match to TRBD2 (5 bases). Germline V gene lookup returns CDR1 DFQATT and CDR2 SNEGSKA (reference sequence). Deletions cut 6 bases from V and 1 base from J, with 19 bases between. The CDR3 covers 16 residues. The CDR3 here is CSARNPEGGSYNEQFF. The CDR3 DNA reads as TGCAGTGCCAGGAACCCCGAGGGCGGGTCCTACAATGAGCAGTTCTTC.